Presented here are 19 T cell receptor beta chains from one specimen sequenced in a study of cytomegalovirus exposure and HLA in healthy donors. PCR involved 60 Vbeta and 13 Jbeta primers. TCRdb's table, derived via immunoSEQ multiplex PCR, lists solely in-frame clones and lacks some. The sample records approximately 180,000 clones, 60% to 80% being singletons. Source material: PBMCs. The receptors shown here come from a man aged 35 to 55 in good health and CMV-seropositive.

V gene TRBV2 combines with J gene TRBJ1-1, with 7 bases fitting TRBD1. J lost 7 bases, V lost 5 bases, and 4 bases had no gene match. Germline V lookup: CDR1 SNHLY, CDR2 FYNNEI. This CDR3 region has 12 residues. The CDR3 region has the DNA TGTGCCAGCAGTATTGGGACAGTTGAAGCTTTCTTT. Amino acid sequence: CASSIGTVEAFF.

The chain uses TRBV7-9 and TRBJ1-3; D is ambiguous. CDR3 size: 16 residues. Trimming pared 6 bases from V and 1 base from J, leaving 16 bases between. Germline V gene data show CDR1 as SEHNR and CDR2 as FQNEAQ (reference sequence). The CDR3 nucleotides are TGTGCCAGCAGTTACACATCCGGGAGTTCTGGAAACACCATATATTTT. It encodes CASSYTSGSSGNTIYF.

The rearrangement uses TRBV27 and TRBJ1-1; TRBD1 aligns across 8 bases. J gave up 0 bases and V 4 bases, and 10 bases lay outside the gene matches. This CDR3 spans 17 amino acids. Per the germline V gene, CDR1 is MNHEY and CDR2 is SMNVEV (reference sequence). The CDR3: CASSSAGQGFMNTEAFF. The CDR3 bases are TGTGCCAGCAGTTCCGCTGGACAGGGTTTCATGAACACTGAAGCTTTCTTT.

This clone appeared a few times. The rearrangement links TRBV6-5 to TRBJ2-2; tentatively, D is TRBD2 (6 bases). With 2 bases removed from V and 3 bases from J, the gap between germline ends came to 10 bases. The CDR3 loop spans 15 amino acids. Germline V gives CDR1 MNHEY, CDR2 SVGAGI. In DNA, the CDR3 is TGTGCCAGCAGTTACAGCCTAGCGTACACCGGGGAGCTGTTTTTT. Translating it yields CASSYSLAYTGELFF.

The V gene is TRBV7-3, the J gene TRBJ2-5; D not certain. Germline CDR1 SGHTA, CDR2 FQGTGA. V lost 5 bases, J lost 2 bases, and 9 bases lay in between. This CDR3 is 13 amino acids long. As DNA, the CDR3 is TGTGCCAGCAGCCCTACCCATCAAGAGACCCAGTACTTC. Its translation: CASSPTHQETQYF.

This sequence joins TRBV2 and TRBJ1-1, with TRBD1 as a possible D gene (6 bases). From germline, CDR1 is SNHLY and CDR2 FYNNEI. Trimming removed 2 bases from V and 4 bases from J, with 11 bases in between. This CDR3 is 14 amino acids long. The CDR3 nucleotides read TGTGCCAGCAGTGAACGTGGGGGCCTCACTGAAGCTTTCTTT. Translation gives CASSERGGLTEAFF. Full variable domain (outside the CDR3, taken from reference TRBV2 and TRBJ1-1): EPEVTQTPSHQVTQMGQEVILRCVPISNHLYFYWYRQILGQKVEFLVSFYNNEISEKSEIFDDQFSVERPDGSNFTLKIRSTKLEDSAMYFCASSERGGLTEAFFGQGTRLTVV.

The genes are TRBV9 and TRBJ2-5; 7 nucleotides agree with TRBD2. CDR3 length: 16 amino acids. Germline CDR1 and CDR2: SGDLS and YYNGEE. J lost 2 bases, V lost 0 bases, and 7 bases had no gene match. CDR3 sequence reads: CASSVASGIIQETQYF. CDR3 sequence (DNA): TGTGCCAGCAGCGTAGCCAGCGGGATAATTCAAGAGACCCAGTACTTC.

The V and J genes are TRBV27 and TRBJ1-1; 7 positions agree with TRBD1. This CDR3 comprises 12 residues. Germline V CDR1 and CDR2: MNHEY, SMNVEV (reference sequence). V gave up 5 bases and J gave up 5 bases; unmatched junction bases: 2. This chain's CDR3 is CASSLRGTEAFF. The CDR3, as DNA: TGTGCCAGCAGTCTCAGGGGGACTGAAGCTTTCTTT.

J is TRBJ2-1 and V is TRBV7-3; 14 bases line up with TRBD2. Germline V gene sequence: CDR1 SGHTA, CDR2 FQGTGA. The junction had 5 bases not matched to a gene; V was cut back by 5 bases and J by 8 bases. The length of the CDR3 is 15 residues. The CDR3 reads CASSRTSGRFDEQFF. In nucleotides, the CDR3 is TGTGCCAGCAGCCGGACTAGCGGGAGGTTTGATGAGCAGTTCTTC.

The gene calls are TRBV27 and TRBJ2-5, with a possible D match to TRBD1 (6 bases). The DNA end favors TRBJ2-7, so the J call may be wrong. Germline values: CDR1 MNHEY, CDR2 SMNVEV (reference sequence). The CDR3 has 18 amino acids. CDR3 coding DNA: TGTGCCAGCTCCTTTAGGGGACACTCACCCGATAAAACCTACGAGCAGTACTTC. It is translated as CASSFRGHSPDKTYEQYF.

This clone has just a few counts. The chain uses TRBV5-5 and TRBJ1-5; 7 positions agree with TRBD1. The V gene end was trimmed by 4 bases and the J gene end by 0 bases; junction bases not matched to a gene: 7. The CDR3 consists of 16 residues. CDR1 SGHKS and CDR2 YYEKEE come from the germline V gene (reference sequence). CDR3 sequence (DNA): TGTGCCAGCAGCGACGGGACAGTCTATAGCAATCAGCCCCAGCATTTT. Its protein product is CASSDGTVYSNQPQHF.

The rearrangement links TRBV11-3 to TRBJ2-3; tentatively, D is TRBD1 (5 bases). V lost 5 bases, J lost 0 bases, and 9 bases lay in between. Germline CDR1 and CDR2: SGHNT and YENEEA. The CDR3 loop spans 14 amino acids. The CDR3 DNA is TGTGCCAGCAGCAAGGGGCGGAGCACAGATACGCAGTATTTT. It specifies CASSKGRSTDTQYF. The whole variable domain, remainder taken from reference TRBV11-3 and TRBJ2-3, is EAGVVQSPRYKIIEKKQPVAFWCNPISGHNTLYWYLQNLGQGPELLIRYENEEAVDDSQLPKDRFSAERLKGVDSTLKIQPAELGDSAVYLCASSKGRSTDTQYFGPGTRLTVL.

Here the CDR3 DNA reads TGTGCCAGCAGCCAAGGCCTGGCAGATGCCTACGAGCAGTACTTC. Translating it yields CASSQGLADAYEQYF. V gene TRBV14 combines with J gene TRBJ2-7; D is unresolved. The germline gives CDR1 SGHDN, CDR2 FVKESK. The CDR3 runs to 15 residues. V lost 1 base to trimming and J lost 2 bases, with 12 bases between them.

The chain links TRBV19 to TRBJ2-5, with 7 bases lining up with TRBD2. This CDR3 is 10 amino acids long. After removal of 9 bases from V and 5 bases from J, the junction contained 0 bases not matched to a gene. The germline gives CDR1 LNHDA, CDR2 SQIVND (reference sequence). Written as DNA, the CDR3 is TGTGCCAGCGGGAGGGAGACCCAGTACTTC. Translated, it gives CASGRETQYF.

The chain links TRBV9 to TRBJ2-1; D call uncertain. Between the trimmed V and J ends, which lost 0 bases and 2 bases, there was a span of 6 bases. The CDR3 spans 14 residues. Germline CDR1 and CDR2: SGDLS and YYNGEE. The CDR3 reads CASSVVCTYNEQFF. The CDR3 bases are TGTGCCAGCAGCGTAGTTTGTACCTACAATGAGCAGTTCTTC.

The chain uses TRBV5-1 and TRBJ2-5, with D possibly TRBD1 on 5 matching bases. The CDR3 consists of 13 residues. Germline CDR1 is SGHRS and CDR2 is YFSETQ. V lost 4 bases and J lost 5, with 12 bases in between. For the CDR3, the DNA is TGCGCCAGCAGCACAACAGGTGGCGAGACCCAGTACTTC. Translating it yields CASSTTGGETQYF.

The CDR3 protein is CASSFLQGGNYGYTF. CDR3 in DNA: TGTGCCAGCAGTTTTTTACAGGGGGGGAACTATGGCTACACCTTC. The J gene is TRBJ1-2, the V gene TRBV28, with 8 bases aligning to TRBD1. V trimming: 3 bases; J trimming: 2 bases; junction bases outside the gene matches: 5. Germline V gives CDR1 MDHEN, CDR2 SYDVKM. The CDR3 is 15 residues long.

The CDR3 DNA follows: TGTGCCAGCAGTGAACAGGGGTCCTATGGCTACACCTTC. Translated, it gives CASSEQGSYGYTF. The V and J genes are TRBV2 and TRBJ1-2; D is perhaps TRBD1 (6 bases). The germline CDR1 and CDR2 sequences are SNHLY and FYNNEI. Trimming took 2 bases from V and 4 from J, leaving 8 bases between them. The CDR3 extends over 13 amino acids.

This clone was seen a single time. The gene calls are TRBV9 and TRBJ2-1, with a weak D call TRBD2 (6 bases). Trimming shortened V by 0 bases and J by 4 bases, and 14 bases separated the two germline ends. The CDR3 is made up of 16 amino acids. CDR1 and CDR2 (germline): SGDLS, YYNGEE. This chain's CDR3 is CASSVVGAGRYNEQFF. CDR3 coding DNA: TGTGCCAGCAGCGTAGTAGGTGCGGGACGTTACAATGAGCAGTTCTTC.